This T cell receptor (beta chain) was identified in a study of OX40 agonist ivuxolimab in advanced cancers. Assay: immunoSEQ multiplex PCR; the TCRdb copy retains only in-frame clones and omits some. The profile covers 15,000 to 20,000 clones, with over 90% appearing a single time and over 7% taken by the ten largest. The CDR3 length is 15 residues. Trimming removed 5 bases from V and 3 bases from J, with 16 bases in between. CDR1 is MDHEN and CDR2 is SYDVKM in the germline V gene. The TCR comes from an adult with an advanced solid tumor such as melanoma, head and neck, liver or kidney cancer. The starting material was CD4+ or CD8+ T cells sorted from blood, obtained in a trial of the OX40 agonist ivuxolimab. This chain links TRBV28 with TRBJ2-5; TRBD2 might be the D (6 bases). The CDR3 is CASSAPGLSKETQYF. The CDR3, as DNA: TGTGCCAGCAGTGCCCCGGGACTCTCGAAAGAGACCCAGTACTTC.